These T cell receptor beta chains were read from a single sample in a study of T cell repertoires in cytomegalovirus infection. Each CDR3 protein gets one entry after TCRdb re-called the reads with MiXCR. The sample lists over 250,000 distinct CDR3 sequences, about 25% occurring once. The material sequenced was PBMCs. All receptors come from a human donor in good health (CMV status not recorded). Some clones in this sample may be carry-over from other donors' samples. Each CDR3 is given with its conserved first and last residue. A D gene is named only where the DNA matches it firmly. Rows may omit the clone size; those that give it use once, few, many or a size class.

V,D,size,J,DNA,CDR3
TRBV7-2,.,many,TRBJ2-2,TGTGCCAGCAGCTGGGACACCGGGGAGCTGTTTTTT,CASSWDTGELFF
TRBV7-2,.,many,TRBJ1-4,TGTGCCAGCAGCTTAGAAGGCAGGAATAATGAAAAACTGTTTTTT,CASSLEGRNNEKLFF
TRBV6-2/TRBV6-3,TRBD1,few,TRBJ1-5,TGTGCCAGCAGTTACTTAGACAGGGATCAGCCCCAGCATTTT,CASSYLDRDQPQHF
TRBV6-5,.,.,TRBJ1-5,TGTGCCAGCAGACCGCGGGGGGCAGGCAATCAGCCCCAGCATTTT,CASRPRGAGNQPQHF
TRBV10-3,.,.,TRBJ2-1,TGTGCCATCAGAAAATTGGAGGGACCAACTGAGCAGTTCTTC,CAIRKLEGPTEQFF
TRBV20-1,.,few,TRBJ2-3,TGCAGTGCTCAGAGGTGGGGCCGGTCGGATACGCAGTATTTT,CSAQRWGRSDTQYF
TRBV15,TRBD2,.,TRBJ2-3,TGTGCCGTTGGACTAGCGGGGAACACAGATACGCAGTATTTT,CAVGLAGNTDTQYF
TRBV7-2,TRBD2,many,TRBJ2-7,TGTGCCAGCAGCCCCCCCGGGGGGTTGACCTACGAGCAGTACTTC,CASSPPGGLTYEQYF
TRBV7-2,.,few,TRBJ2-1,TGTGCCAGCAGCTTAGAGATAGCCCCCTACAATGAGCAGTTCTTC,CASSLEIAPYNEQFF
TRBV7-2,.,many,TRBJ1-5,TGTGCCAGCAGCTTAGAGGGGCGGGGGCGGAGTCAGCCCCAGCATTTT,CASSLEGRGRSQPQHF
TRBV3-1,TRBD2,.,TRBJ2-7,TGTGCCAGCAGCCAAGAAAGCGCGGGGGGCTACGAGCAGTACTTC,CASSQESAGGYEQYF
TRBV25-1,TRBD2,.,TRBJ2-1,TGTGCCAGCAGTGATCCGGCGGGAGGGTCGTATGAGCAGTTCTTC,CASSDPAGGSYEQFF
TRBV2,.,.,TRBJ1-2,TGTGCCAGCAGTGAGACACTCTATGGCTACACCTTC,CASSETLYGYTF
TRBV6-2/TRBV6-3,TRBD2,.,TRBJ2-3,TGTGCCAGCAGTTACTCAACTGGGGTACTAGCGGGAGCAACAGATACGCAGTATTTT,CASSYSTGVLAGATDTQYF
TRBV2,.,few,TRBJ1-1,TGTGCCAGCAGTGAATTACGACCGACTGAAGCTTTCTTT,CASSELRPTEAFF
TRBV7-8,.,many,TRBJ1-6,TGTGCCAGCAGCTCCGGGAGCTCCTATAATTCACCCCTCCACTTT,CASSSGSSYNSPLHF
TRBV11-2,.,few,TRBJ2-1,TGTGCCAGCAGCTTAGCCCCGGGAGTCCCCTACAATGAGCAGTTCTTC,CASSLAPGVPYNEQFF
TRBV29-1,TRBD2,once,TRBJ2-3,TGCAGCGTTGAAGGTAGCGGGGGGCATACAGATACGCAGTATTTT,CSVEGSGGHTDTQYF
TRBV7-6,TRBD1,few,TRBJ2-1,TGTGCTAGCAGCCTAACAGGGGGTCGGTACAATGAGCAGTTCTTC,CASSLTGGRYNEQFF
TRBV5-1,TRBD2,.,TRBJ2-1,TGCGCCAGCACCGGACTAGCGGGAGGGCCGGGGGAGCAGTTCTTC,CASTGLAGGPGEQFF
TRBV6-1,.,.,TRBJ1-5,TGTGCCAGCAGTGAAGCGGGGGTTGACAATCAGCCCCAGCATTTT,CASSEAGVDNQPQHF
TRBV25-1,TRBD2,.,TRBJ2-1,TGTGCCAGCAGTGGGTTTACCGGGACTAGCGATGAGCAGTTCTTC,CASSGFTGTSDEQFF
TRBV5-1,.,many,TRBJ2-7,TGCGCCAGCAGCTGGGGGGCCAGGGGTGGCTACGAGCAGTACTTC,CASSWGARGGYEQYF
TRBV20-1,.,.,TRBJ2-7,TGTGCAGCCCAGGATGGCTACGAGCAGTACTTC,CAAQDGYEQYF
TRBV10-3,TRBD1,.,TRBJ2-7,TGTGCCATCAGTGACAAGGGACAGGGATCCGAGCAGTACTTC,CAISDKGQGSEQYF
TRBV7-6,.,.,TRBJ2-5,TGTGCCAGCAGCTTAGGGTTAGCGGACCGAGAGACCCAGTACTTC,CASSLGLADRETQYF
TRBV7-6,TRBD2,many,TRBJ2-3,TGTGCCAGCAGCTCCTCGGGACTAGCGGGCACAGATACGCAGTATTTT,CASSSSGLAGTDTQYF
TRBV25-1,TRBD2,.,TRBJ2-1,TGTGCCAGCAGTGAAGTTTTAGCGGGGTACAATGAGCAGTTCTTC,CASSEVLAGYNEQFF
TRBV6-5,TRBD2,few,TRBJ2-7,TGTGCCAGCAGTTTCGGACTAGCGGGATTCTACGAGCAGTACTTC,CASSFGLAGFYEQYF
TRBV19,.,few,TRBJ2-1,TGTGCCAGTTCGACTTATCTTGATGAGCAGTTCTTC,CASSTYLDEQFF
TRBV9,TRBD1,many,TRBJ1-1,TGTGCCAGCACCGTGGGACAGGGGTCCCCGAACACTGAAGCTTTCTTT,CASTVGQGSPNTEAFF
TRBV28,.,few,TRBJ1-5,TGTGCCATTTTAGGGGGGGGCAATCAGCCCCAGCATTTT,CAILGGGNQPQHF
TRBV28,.,.,TRBJ2-2,TGTGCCAGCAGAAAGGGGTTCGACACCGGGGAGCTGTTTTTT,CASRKGFDTGELFF
TRBV7-9,.,few,TRBJ1-1,TGTGCCAGCAGCCGCATGGGGGGAGCTGAAGCTTTCTTT,CASSRMGGAEAFF
TRBV29-1,.,.,TRBJ2-3,TGCAGCGTTATCAGCCCAACAGATACGCAGTATTTT,CSVISPTDTQYF
TRBV6-1,.,.,TRBJ2-1,TGTGCCAGCAGTGAAGGGGAGCAAGGCAATGAGCAGTTCTTC,CASSEGEQGNEQFF
TRBV11-2,TRBD1,.,TRBJ2-1,TGTGCCAGCAGCTCGGACAGGGGGTTCTACAATGAGCAGTTCTTC,CASSSDRGFYNEQFF
TRBV7-2,TRBD1,.,TRBJ2-3,TGTGCCAGCAGCACGGGACAGTACACAGATACGCAGTATTTT,CASSTGQYTDTQYF
TRBV23-1,.,.,TRBJ1-5,TGCGCCAGCAGTCACGCTCCAGGGACCGAGGGCAATCAGCCCCAGCATTTT,CASSHAPGTEGNQPQHF
TRBV28,.,.,TRBJ2-7,TGTGCCAGCATCGGAGGAACAAGCTCCTACGAGCAGTACTTC,CASIGGTSSYEQYF
TRBV7-3,TRBD2,.,TRBJ2-2,TGTGCCAGCAGCTTATACGGGACTAGAGGCCACGCGAACACCGGGGAGCTGTTTTTT,CASSLYGTRGHANTGELFF
TRBV12-3/TRBV12-4,.,.,TRBJ1-2,TGTGCCAGCACCAGGGGCGGATCGAACTATGGCTACACCTTC,CASTRGGSNYGYTF
TRBV7-2,.,many,TRBJ2-4,TGTGCCAGCAGCGCGATACAGTTAGCCAAAAACATTCAGTACTTC,CASSAIQLAKNIQYF
TRBV5-6,TRBD2,once,TRBJ2-1,TGTGCCAGCAGCACAGTAGCCGGGACTAGCGGGAGACCCTACAATGAGCAGTTCTTC,CASSTVAGTSGRPYNEQFF
TRBV7-9,.,.,TRBJ1-1,TGTGCCAGCAGCCAATATACACGGAACACTGAAGCTTTCTTT,CASSQYTRNTEAFF